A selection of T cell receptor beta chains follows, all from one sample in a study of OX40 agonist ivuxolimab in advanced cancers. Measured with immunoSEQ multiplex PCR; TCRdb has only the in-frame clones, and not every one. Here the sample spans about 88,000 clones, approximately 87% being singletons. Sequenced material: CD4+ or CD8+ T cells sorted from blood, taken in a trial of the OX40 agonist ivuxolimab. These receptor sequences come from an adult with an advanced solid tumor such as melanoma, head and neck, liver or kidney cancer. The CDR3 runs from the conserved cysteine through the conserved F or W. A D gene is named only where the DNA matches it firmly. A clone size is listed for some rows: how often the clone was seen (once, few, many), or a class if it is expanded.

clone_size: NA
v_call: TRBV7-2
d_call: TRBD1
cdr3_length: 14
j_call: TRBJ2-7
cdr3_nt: TGTGCCAGCAGCTTCGGGACAGGGCGAAACGAGCAGTACTTC
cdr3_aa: CASSFGTGRNEQYF

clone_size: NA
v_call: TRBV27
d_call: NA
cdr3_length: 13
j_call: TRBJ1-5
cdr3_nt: TGTGCCAGCAGTTTAACAGTGAGGTCCTTAAAGCATTTT
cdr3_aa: CASSLTVRSLKHF

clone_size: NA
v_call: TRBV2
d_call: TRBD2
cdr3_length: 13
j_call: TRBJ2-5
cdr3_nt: TGTGCCAGCATGGGACTAGCGCGAGAGACCCAGTACTTC
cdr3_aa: CASMGLARETQYF

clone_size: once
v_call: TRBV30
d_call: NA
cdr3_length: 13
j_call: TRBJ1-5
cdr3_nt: TGTGCCTGGAGTAGCGGCCCCAATCAGCCCCAGCATTTT
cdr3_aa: CAWSSGPNQPQHF

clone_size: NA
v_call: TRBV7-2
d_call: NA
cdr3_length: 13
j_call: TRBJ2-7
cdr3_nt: TGTGCCAGCAGCTTAGCGATACCTAGCGAGCAGTACTTC
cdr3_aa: CASSLAIPSEQYF

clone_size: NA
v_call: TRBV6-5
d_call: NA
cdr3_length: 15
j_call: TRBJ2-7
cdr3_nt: TGTGCCAGCAGTTACTCTAGGGGGGGTCTCTACGAGCAGTACTTC
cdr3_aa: CASSYSRGGLYEQYF

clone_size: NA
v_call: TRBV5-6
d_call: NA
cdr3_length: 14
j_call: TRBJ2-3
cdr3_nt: TGTGCCAGCAGCTTGCAGGAGCCCACAGATACGCAGTATTTT
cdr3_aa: CASSLQEPTDTQYF

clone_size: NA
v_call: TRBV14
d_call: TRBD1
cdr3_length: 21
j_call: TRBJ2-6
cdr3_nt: TGTGCCAGCAGCCAACCTTGGAGGAACAGGGGGCCCCTCTCTGGGGCCAACGTCCTGACTTTC
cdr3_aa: CASSQPWRNRGPLSGANVLTF

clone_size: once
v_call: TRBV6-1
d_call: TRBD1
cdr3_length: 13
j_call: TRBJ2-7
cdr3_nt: TGTGCCAGCACTCGGGACAGGGTTGGAGAGCAGTACTTC
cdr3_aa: CASTRDRVGEQYF

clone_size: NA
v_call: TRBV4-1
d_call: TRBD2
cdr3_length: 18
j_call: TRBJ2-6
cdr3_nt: TGCGCCAGCAGCCAAGAACGGGGGGGTCTAGCTGGGGCCAACGTCCTGACTTTC
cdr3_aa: CASSQERGGLAGANVLTF

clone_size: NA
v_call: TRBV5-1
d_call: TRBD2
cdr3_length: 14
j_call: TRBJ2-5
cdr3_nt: TGCGCCAGCAGCAACGGACAGCGGGGGGAGACCCAGTACTTC
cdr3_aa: CASSNGQRGETQYF

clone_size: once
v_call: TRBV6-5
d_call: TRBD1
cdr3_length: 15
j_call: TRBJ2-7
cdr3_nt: TGTGCCAGCAGTACCCCCGGACAGGGTATTTACGAGCAGTACTTC
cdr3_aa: CASSTPGQGIYEQYF

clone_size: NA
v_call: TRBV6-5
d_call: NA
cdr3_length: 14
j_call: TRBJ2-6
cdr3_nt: TGTGCCAGCAGCCCTCCCACTGGGGCCAACGTCCTGACTTTC
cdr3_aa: CASSPPTGANVLTF

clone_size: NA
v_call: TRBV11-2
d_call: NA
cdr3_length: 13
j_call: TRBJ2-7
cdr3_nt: TGTGCCAGCAGCTCCGGACAGTTCTACGAGCAGTACTTC
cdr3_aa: CASSSGQFYEQYF

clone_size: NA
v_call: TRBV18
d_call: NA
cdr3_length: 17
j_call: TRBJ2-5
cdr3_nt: TGTGCCAGCTCCTCTCTGAGGGGGGTCGGCCTCCAAGAGACCCAGTACTTC
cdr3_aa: CASSSLRGVGLQETQYF

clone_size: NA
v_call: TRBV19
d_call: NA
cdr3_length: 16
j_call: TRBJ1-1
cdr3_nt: TGTGCCAGTAGTGCATCATCGACAGGATTCGACACTGAAGCTTTCTTT
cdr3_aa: CASSASSTGFDTEAFF

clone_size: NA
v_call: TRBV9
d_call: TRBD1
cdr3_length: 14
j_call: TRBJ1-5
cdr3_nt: TGTGCCAGCAGTCGACAGGGCGGCAATCAGCCCCAGCATTTT
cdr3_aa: CASSRQGGNQPQHF

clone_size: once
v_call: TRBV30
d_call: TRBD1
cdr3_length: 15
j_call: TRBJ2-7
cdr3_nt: TGTGCCTGGAGTGGGATAAGACAGGGGAATTACGAGCAGTACTTC
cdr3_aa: CAWSGIRQGNYEQYF

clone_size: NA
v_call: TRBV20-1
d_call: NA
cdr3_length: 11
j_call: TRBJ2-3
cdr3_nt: TGCAGTGCTAGACCCGCAGATACGCAGTATTTT
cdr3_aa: CSARPADTQYF

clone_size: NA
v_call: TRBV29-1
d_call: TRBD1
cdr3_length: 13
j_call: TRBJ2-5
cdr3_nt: TGCAGCGTCAGAGACAGGGTTCAAGAGACCCAGTACTTC
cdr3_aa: CSVRDRVQETQYF